This TCR beta chain was captured by sequencing in a study of blood T cell repertoires in COVID-19. Study as a whole: Both acute and convalescent COVID-19 samples were obtained from the United States, Italy and Spain.

The CDR3 contains 16 residues. CDR1 and CDR2 (germline): PRHDT, FYEKMQ (reference sequence). Between the trimmed V and J ends, which lost 4 bases and 0 bases, there was a span of 10 bases. Per the authors' pipeline: By means of reference gene primer amplification, nucleated cell counts were estimated. Produced via immunoSEQ multiplex PCR; TCRdb's table is partial and in-frame only. The V and J calls and clone size are taken from that table; D and trimming were inferred from the DNA. The data show approximately 330,000 clones, about 86% seen once. This clonotype was sampled from a woman aged 40 to 50 with acute COVID-19. The sequencing sample was made of PBMCs or T cells enriched from blood (not recorded which). The rearrangement joins TRBV13 to TRBJ2-6, with D possibly matching TRBD1 (5 bases). The DNA of the CDR3 is TGTGCCAGCAGCTACCTTGGGGCCTCTGGGGCCAACGTCCTGACTTTC. This translates into CASSYLGASGANVLTF.